A selection of T cell receptor beta chains follows, all from one sample in a study of a mutant IDH1 vaccine in newly diagnosed glioma. Their antigen targets remain unknown. Data came from immunoSEQ multiplex PCR; TCRdb stores just in-frame clones and leaves some out. The repertoire holds about 33,000 clones, approximately 83% seen once, with about 24% in the top ten. Material: PBMCs, obtained from a glioma patient whose treatment included an IDH1 peptide vaccine. Receptor source: a man aged 25 to 45 with glioma. Both conserved end residues are part of each CDR3. Fields, in order: V gene, J gene, D gene, clone size, CDR3 protein, CDR3 DNA. The D gene is left open where the match is weak. The size field is filled for only some rows; it gives once, few, many or a size class.

V gene: TRBV25-1
J gene: TRBJ2-1
D gene: .
clone size: .
CDR3 protein: CASSESPGEAYNEQFF
CDR3 DNA: TGTGCCAGCAGTGAATCCCCGGGGGAGGCCTACAATGAGCAGTTCTTC

V gene: TRBV7-9
J gene: TRBJ1-1
D gene: .
clone size: .
CDR3 protein: CASSPEGYSGLGPEAFF
CDR3 DNA: TGTGCCAGCAGCCCAGAGGGGTACAGCGGCTTAGGGCCTGAAGCTTTCTTT

V gene: TRBV7-2
J gene: TRBJ2-7
D gene: TRBD1
clone size: .
CDR3 protein: CASSFDRVAEQYF
CDR3 DNA: TGTGCCAGCAGCTTCGACAGGGTGGCCGAGCAGTACTTC

V gene: TRBV7-2
J gene: TRBJ2-7
D gene: .
clone size: .
CDR3 protein: CASSLIGYEQYF
CDR3 DNA: TGTGCCAGCAGCTTGATCGGGTACGAGCAGTACTTC

V gene: TRBV7-3
J gene: TRBJ1-6
D gene: .
clone size: .
CDR3 protein: CASSRDTLGNSPLHF
CDR3 DNA: TGTGCCAGCAGCAGGGACACCCTCGGGAATTCACCCCTCCACTTT

V gene: TRBV25-1
J gene: TRBJ1-4
D gene: .
clone size: .
CDR3 protein: CASSGAAFQKLFF
CDR3 DNA: TGTGCCAGCAGTGGGGCCGCGTTTCAAAAACTGTTTTTT

V gene: TRBV6-6
J gene: TRBJ1-5
D gene: TRBD1
clone size: once
CDR3 protein: CASSPPGTGGYQPQHF
CDR3 DNA: TGTGCCAGCAGTCCTCCAGGGACAGGGGGTTATCAGCCCCAGCATTTT

V gene: TRBV5-6
J gene: TRBJ1-4
D gene: .
clone size: .
CDR3 protein: CASSLGPRDEKLFF
CDR3 DNA: TGTGCCAGCAGCTTGGGTCCAAGGGATGAAAAACTGTTTTTT

V gene: TRBV18
J gene: TRBJ1-1
D gene: .
clone size: .
CDR3 protein: CASSPGHTNTEAFF
CDR3 DNA: TGTGCCAGCTCACCAGGACACACGAACACTGAAGCTTTCTTT

V gene: TRBV15
J gene: TRBJ2-4
D gene: TRBD2
clone size: .
CDR3 protein: CATSAARGGAKNIQYF
CDR3 DNA: TGTGCCACCAGCGCTGCCCGGGGGGGCGCCAAAAACATTCAGTACTTC

V gene: TRBV7-9
J gene: TRBJ1-2
D gene: .
clone size: .
CDR3 protein: CASRGRQGYGYTF
CDR3 DNA: TGTGCCAGCAGAGGTAGGCAGGGCTATGGCTACACCTTC

V gene: TRBV30
J gene: TRBJ1-2
D gene: .
clone size: .
CDR3 protein: CAWRQELNYGYTF
CDR3 DNA: TGTGCCTGGAGACAGGAGCTCAACTATGGCTACACCTTC

V gene: TRBV19
J gene: TRBJ2-1
D gene: TRBD2
clone size: .
CDR3 protein: CASSINAGGEQFF
CDR3 DNA: TGTGCCAGTAGTATTAATGCGGGAGGTGAGCAGTTCTTC

V gene: TRBV6-1
J gene: TRBJ2-1
D gene: .
clone size: .
CDR3 protein: CASSEWYSKFF
CDR3 DNA: TGTGCCAGCAGTGAATGGTACAGCAAGTTCTTC

V gene: TRBV15
J gene: TRBJ1-4
D gene: .
clone size: .
CDR3 protein: CATRRGLNEKLFF
CDR3 DNA: TGTGCCACGCGTCGGGGCCTAAATGAAAAACTGTTTTTT

V gene: TRBV9
J gene: TRBJ2-3
D gene: TRBD2
clone size: .
CDR3 protein: CASSTSGRRTDTQYF
CDR3 DNA: TGTGCCAGCAGCACTAGCGGGCGTCGAACAGATACGCAGTATTTT

V gene: TRBV4-1
J gene: TRBJ1-5
D gene: TRBD1
clone size: .
CDR3 protein: CASSVRTGQSGNQPQHF
CDR3 DNA: TGCGCCAGCAGCGTCAGGACAGGCCAATCGGGCAATCAGCCCCAGCATTTT

V gene: TRBV5-4
J gene: TRBJ2-3
D gene: .
clone size: .
CDR3 protein: CASSLGVGTQYF
CDR3 DNA: TGTGCCAGCAGCTTGGGGGTTGGTACGCAGTATTTT

V gene: TRBV29-1
J gene: TRBJ2-5
D gene: .
clone size: .
CDR3 protein: CSVEPGAETQYF
CDR3 DNA: TGCAGCGTTGAACCAGGGGCAGAGACCCAGTACTTC

V gene: TRBV2
J gene: TRBJ1-2
D gene: TRBD1
clone size: .
CDR3 protein: CASSEAGQAYGYTF
CDR3 DNA: TGTGCCAGCAGTGAAGCGGGACAGGCCTATGGCTACACCTTC

V gene: TRBV7-2
J gene: TRBJ2-7
D gene: .
clone size: .
CDR3 protein: CASSLGRGYEQYF
CDR3 DNA: TGTGCCAGCAGCTTAGGAAGGGGCTACGAGCAGTACTTC

V gene: TRBV27
J gene: TRBJ2-5
D gene: .
clone size: .
CDR3 protein: CASSLWGSGAETQYF
CDR3 DNA: TGTGCCAGCAGTTTGTGGGGCTCGGGAGCGGAGACCCAGTACTTC

V gene: TRBV7-8
J gene: TRBJ2-7
D gene: .
clone size: .
CDR3 protein: CASSLNRDPYEQYF
CDR3 DNA: TGTGCCAGCAGCTTAAACAGGGACCCCTACGAGCAGTACTTC

V gene: TRBV27
J gene: TRBJ2-7
D gene: .
clone size: .
CDR3 protein: CASTLLREQYF
CDR3 DNA: TGTGCCAGTACCCTACTACGAGAACAGTACTTC

V gene: TRBV9
J gene: TRBJ2-3
D gene: .
clone size: .
CDR3 protein: CASSVSPDHTDTQYF
CDR3 DNA: TGTGCCAGCAGCGTATCTCCGGACCACACAGATACGCAGTATTTT

V gene: TRBV5-5
J gene: TRBJ1-4
D gene: .
clone size: .
CDR3 protein: CASSTRGVENEKLFF
CDR3 DNA: TGTGCCAGCAGCACCCGAGGAGTAGAGAATGAAAAACTGTTTTTT

V gene: TRBV29-1
J gene: TRBJ1-2
D gene: .
clone size: .
CDR3 protein: CSVGKGTYGYTF
CDR3 DNA: TGCAGCGTTGGGAAGGGGACCTATGGCTACACCTTC

V gene: TRBV4-3
J gene: TRBJ1-4
D gene: .
clone size: few
CDR3 protein: CASSQGTEGEKLFF
CDR3 DNA: TGCGCCAGCAGCCAAGGGACGGAGGGTGAAAAACTGTTTTTT

V gene: TRBV6-5
J gene: TRBJ2-5
D gene: .
clone size: .
CDR3 protein: CASSYSSAQETQYF
CDR3 DNA: TGTGCCAGCAGTTACTCTAGCGCTCAAGAGACCCAGTACTTC

V gene: TRBV5-1
J gene: TRBJ1-1
D gene: .
clone size: medium-sized
CDR3 protein: CASRLEMNTEAFF
CDR3 DNA: TGCGCCAGCAGATTGGAAATGAACACTGAAGCTTTCTTT

V gene: TRBV19
J gene: TRBJ1-5
D gene: .
clone size: .
CDR3 protein: CASSIGGTGFPQPQHF
CDR3 DNA: TGTGCCAGTAGTATCGGTGGTACGGGATTTCCTCAGCCCCAGCATTTT

V gene: TRBV5-1
J gene: TRBJ2-2
D gene: .
clone size: .
CDR3 protein: CASSPRQQYYTGELFF
CDR3 DNA: TGCGCCAGCAGCCCCCGACAGCAATATTACACCGGGGAGCTGTTTTTT

V gene: TRBV6-1
J gene: TRBJ2-5
D gene: .
clone size: .
CDR3 protein: CASSEMASGGGQETQYF
CDR3 DNA: TGTGCCAGCAGTGAAATGGCCTCAGGGGGGGGTCAAGAGACCCAGTACTTC

V gene: TRBV12-5
J gene: TRBJ2-6
D gene: TRBD1
clone size: few
CDR3 protein: CASGSTGAGANVLTF
CDR3 DNA: TGTGCTAGTGGGTCAACAGGGGCTGGGGCCAACGTCCTGACTTTC

V gene: TRBV6-5
J gene: TRBJ1-1
D gene: TRBD1
clone size: .
CDR3 protein: CASREGASKVTEAFF
CDR3 DNA: TGTGCCAGCAGGGAGGGGGCCTCCAAGGTAACTGAAGCTTTCTTT

V gene: TRBV10-2
J gene: TRBJ2-7
D gene: TRBD2
clone size: once
CDR3 protein: CASGASGSVWDNYEQYF
CDR3 DNA: TGCGCCAGCGGTGCCAGCGGGAGTGTGTGGGATAACTACGAGCAGTACTTC

V gene: TRBV30
J gene: TRBJ1-5
D gene: .
clone size: .
CDR3 protein: CAWSAAPGQPQHF
CDR3 DNA: TGTGCCTGGAGTGCTGCTCCTGGTCAGCCCCAGCATTTT

V gene: TRBV7-9
J gene: TRBJ1-1
D gene: .
clone size: .
CDR3 protein: CASSLGRGADTEAFF
CDR3 DNA: TGTGCCAGCAGCTTAGGTCGGGGGGCGGACACTGAAGCTTTCTTT

V gene: TRBV29-1
J gene: TRBJ2-3
D gene: .
clone size: few
CDR3 protein: CSVHRTGESSTDTQYF
CDR3 DNA: TGCAGCGTTCATAGGACGGGAGAGAGTAGCACAGATACGCAGTATTTT

V gene: TRBV27
J gene: TRBJ2-7
D gene: .
clone size: .
CDR3 protein: CASSLVTGSYEQYF
CDR3 DNA: TGTGCCAGCAGTTTAGTGACAGGCTCCTACGAGCAGTACTTC

V gene: TRBV6-1
J gene: TRBJ2-2
D gene: .
clone size: .
CDR3 protein: CASSENRVVNTGELFF
CDR3 DNA: TGTGCCAGCAGTGAGAACAGGGTTGTGAACACCGGGGAGCTGTTTTTT

V gene: TRBV13
J gene: TRBJ2-2
D gene: TRBD1
clone size: .
CDR3 protein: CASSPTGRTGELFF
CDR3 DNA: TGTGCCAGCAGTCCGACAGGGCGGACCGGGGAGCTGTTTTTT

V gene: TRBV4-1
J gene: TRBJ2-7
D gene: .
clone size: .
CDR3 protein: CASSQDGGAPYEQYF
CDR3 DNA: TGCGCCAGCAGCCAAGATGGGGGGGCCCCCTACGAGCAGTACTTC

V gene: TRBV30
J gene: TRBJ2-2
D gene: TRBD2
clone size: few
CDR3 protein: CAWSSPGTSGFIGELFF
CDR3 DNA: TGTGCCTGGAGCTCGCCCGGGACTAGCGGGTTTATTGGGGAGCTGTTTTTT

V gene: TRBV5-1
J gene: TRBJ1-4
D gene: .
clone size: few
CDR3 protein: CASSLAAATNEKLFF
CDR3 DNA: TGCGCCAGCAGCTTGGCTGCTGCAACTAATGAAAAACTGTTTTTT

V gene: TRBV5-1
J gene: TRBJ2-6
D gene: .
clone size: .
CDR3 protein: CASRSTGDGLVVAGANVLTF
CDR3 DNA: TGCGCCAGCCGATCGACAGGGGACGGACTAGTAGTCGCTGGGGCCAACGTCCTGACTTTC

V gene: TRBV5-1
J gene: TRBJ2-5
D gene: TRBD1
clone size: once
CDR3 protein: CASSLIGTGTYQETQYF
CDR3 DNA: TGCGCCAGCAGCTTGATCGGGACAGGGACCTACCAAGAGACCCAGTACTTC

V gene: TRBV19
J gene: TRBJ2-5
D gene: .
clone size: .
CDR3 protein: CASSQGETQYF
CDR3 DNA: TGTGCCAGTAGTCAGGGAGAGACCCAGTACTTC

V gene: TRBV6-6
J gene: TRBJ1-2
D gene: TRBD1
clone size: .
CDR3 protein: CASSYSTRGDGYTF
CDR3 DNA: TGTGCCAGCAGTTACTCGACCAGGGGGGACGGCTACACCTTC

V gene: TRBV19
J gene: TRBJ2-7
D gene: TRBD2
clone size: .
CDR3 protein: CASSPSSRLAGAYEQYF
CDR3 DNA: TGTGCCAGTAGTCCTTCCTCCCGACTAGCCGGCGCCTACGAGCAGTACTTC

V gene: TRBV4-1
J gene: TRBJ2-7
D gene: TRBD2
clone size: .
CDR3 protein: CASSQDVGGGTSFRSQYF
CDR3 DNA: TGCGCCAGCAGCCAAGACGTGGGGGGCGGGACTAGCTTTAGGTCGCAGTACTTC

V gene: TRBV27
J gene: TRBJ2-7
D gene: .
clone size: .
CDR3 protein: CASSLSGQPLVHEQYF
CDR3 DNA: TGTGCCAGCAGTTTATCTGGGCAGCCCTTGGTTCACGAGCAGTACTTC

V gene: TRBV13
J gene: TRBJ1-5
D gene: TRBD1
clone size: few
CDR3 protein: CASSEGQFNQPQHF
CDR3 DNA: TGTGCCAGCAGCGAGGGACAGTTCAATCAGCCCCAGCATTTT

V gene: TRBV7-2
J gene: TRBJ1-5
D gene: .
clone size: .
CDR3 protein: CASSFTGRPQHF
CDR3 DNA: TGTGCCAGCAGCTTTACAGGGAGGCCCCAGCATTTT